This T cell receptor beta chain was captured by sequencing in a study of blood T cell repertoires in COVID-19. Across the whole study: The United States, Italy and Spain were the sources of the acute and convalescent COVID-19 samples. Sources were T cells, B-cell-depleted T cells, or PBMCs; the material itself was cDNA or gDNA.

Per the original data handling: Quantification of nucleated cells was approximated via reference gene primer amplification. Repertoires were generated with immunoSEQ multiplex PCR, while TCRdb's copy carries only in-frame clones and drops some. V, J and clone size were drawn from that table, and D and trimming were deduced from the DNA. The repertoire includes 270,000 or so clones, around 89% of them detected once, and approximately 4% sits in the top ten. Concerning this clone itself: Different DNA sequences within this sample yield the same CDR3.

Recruits, aged roughly 18 to 89 years, lived in 24 US areas. The CDR3 has 15 residues. Germline CDR1 reads SGHTA; CDR2 reads FQGNSA. Trimming at V came to 4 bases and at J to 4 bases, leaving 4 bases not matched to a gene. Sequencing input: PBMCs or T cells enriched from blood (not recorded which). J is TRBJ1-3 and V is TRBV7-2, with 10 bases matching TRBD1. This receptor was obtained from a woman aged 25 to 45 with acute COVID-19. CDR3 coding DNA: TGTGCCAGCAGCTCGACAGGGGGCGCCGGAAACACCATATATTTT. Protein sequence: CASSSTGGAGNTIYF.